One and the same sample provided the 14 T cell receptor beta chains below, sequenced in a study of beta chain features in type 1 diabetes. Sequenced material consisted of expressed TCRB transcripts (all of the isolated RNA was reverse transcribed). Produced via immunoSEQ multiplex PCR; TCRdb's table is partial and in-frame only. Of hundreds of thousands of clones detected, approximately 30% appear once; the ten largest clones hold more than 0.055%. Sequencing used naive CD4+ T cells from blood. The receptors come from a man aged 18 to 29 in good health.

This clone was counted a few times. The CDR3 loop is CASSLRPGGLNIQYF. Here the CDR3 DNA reads TGTGCCAGCAGCTTACGCCCAGGGGGCTTAAACATTCAGTACTTC. V and J are TRBV11-1 and TRBJ2-4; 8 nucleotides line up with TRBD1. Germline V lookup: CDR1 SGHAT, CDR2 FQDESV (reference sequence). V dropped 2 bases and J dropped 6; count of bases not matched to a gene: 6. CDR3 length: 15 residues.

This clone was detected only a few times. This chain joins TRBV28 and TRBJ2-3; D gene ambiguous. The germline CDR1 and CDR2 sequences are MDHEN and SYDVKM. V lost 5 bases to trimming and J lost 4 bases, with 13 bases between them. This CDR3 is built from 14 residues. Here the CDR3 DNA reads TGTGCCAGCAGTCGTAGGTCGGGCCCAGATACGCAGTATTTT. Its translation is CASSRRSGPDTQYF.

This clone appeared a few times. The same CDR3 also results from other DNA sequences found in this sample. This chain connects TRBV7-9 to TRBJ2-7; D possibly corresponds to TRBD1 (6 bases). V was cut by 0 bases and J by 4 bases, with 7 bases left in between. The CDR3 spans 13 residues. Germline CDR1 is SEHNR and CDR2 is FQNEAQ (reference sequence). The CDR3 DNA reads as TGTGCCAGCAGCTTAGCACAGGGTTACGAGCAGTACTTC. Amino acids: CASSLAQGYEQYF.

This sequence joins TRBV10-3 and TRBJ2-7, with 13 bases identical to TRBD2. Per the germline V gene, CDR1 is ENHRY and CDR2 is SYGVKD. The J segment lost 1 base and the V segment lost 5 bases, leaving 2 bases of the junction unmatched. The CDR3 is made up of 15 amino acids. The CDR3 DNA reads TGTGCCATCAGTCCGGGACTAGCGGGATCCTACGAGCAGTACTTC. Its protein product is CAISPGLAGSYEQYF.

This clone showed up just a few times. This sequence joins TRBV30 and TRBJ1-2; 9 bases line up with TRBD1. Per germline, CDR1 GTSNPN and CDR2 SVGIG (reference sequence). This CDR3 is built from 17 residues. V dropped 3 bases and J dropped 8; count of bases not matched to a gene: 19. This CDR3 reads CAWSRPTPGQGAEGYTF. The CDR3 DNA reads as TGTGCCTGGAGCCGACCAACCCCGGGACAGGGTGCGGAAGGCTACACCTTC.

This clone was counted between two and nine times. J is TRBJ2-5 and V is TRBV29-1; D is undetermined. CDR1 SQVTM and CDR2 ANQGSEA come from the germline V gene. This CDR3 has 13 residues. V dropped 2 bases and J dropped 7 bases, with 14 bases sitting between them. CDR3 loop: CSVEQTKMGTQYF. The CDR3 DNA reads as TGCAGCGTTGAACAAACGAAGATGGGGACCCAGTACTTC. Together with reference TRBV29-1 and TRBJ2-5, the CDR3 gives the full variable domain: SAVISQKPSRDICQRGTSLTIQCQVDSQVTMMFWYRQQPGQSLTLIATANQGSEATYESGFVIDKFPISRPNLTFSTLTVSNMSPEDSSIYLCSVEQTKMGTQYFGPGTRLLVL.

In this sample, this clone turned up a few times. Other DNA sequences in the sample encode the same CDR3. The chain couples TRBV29-1 to TRBJ2-1, with no clear D. In germline, CDR1 is SQVTM, CDR2 ANQGSEA. The CDR3 is made up of 12 amino acids. With 7 bases removed from V and 3 bases from J, the gap between germline ends came to 10 bases. The chain's CDR3 is CSASTGYNEQFF. As DNA, the CDR3 is TGCAGCGCCTCTACTGGCTACAATGAGCAGTTCTTC.

For the CDR3, the DNA is TGTGCCAGCAGCGTAGAAGGCCAGGGGGGGACCCAGTACTTC. Its translation is CASSVEGQGGTQYF. This chain links TRBV9 with TRBJ2-5; D possibly corresponds to TRBD1 (7 bases). Trimming removed 0 bases at V and 7 bases at J, with 13 bases between. The CDR3 spans 14 residues. CDR1 and CDR2 (germline): SGDLS, YYNGEE. The full variable domain, completed using reference TRBV9 and TRBJ2-5, is DSGVTQTPKHLITATGQRVTLRCSPRSGDLSVYWYQQSLDQGLQFLIQYYNGEERAKGNILERFSAQQFPDLHSELNLSSLELGDSALYFCASSVEGQGGTQYFGPGTRLLVL.

This clone was seen a single time. The rearrangement links TRBV5-4 to TRBJ2-7; D remains unclear. V was cut by 0 bases and J by 2 bases, with 12 bases left in between. The CDR3 is made up of 15 amino acids. The V gene's germline CDR1 is SGHNT and CDR2 YYREEE (reference sequence). CDR3 nucleotide sequence: TGTGCCAGCAGCTTGGGACTGCAAACCACCTACGAGCAGTACTTC. Protein: CASSLGLQTTYEQYF.

This clone turned up a few times. The chain uses TRBV30 and TRBJ2-3; D possibly corresponds to TRBD1 (5 bases). This CDR3 region has 15 residues. Looked up from germline, CDR1 is GTSNPN and CDR2 is SVGIG (reference sequence). V was shortened by 3 bases and J by 3 bases, with 16 bases between the two germline ends. This CDR3 is CAWSLGHPETDTQYF. The DNA of the CDR3 is TGTGCCTGGAGCCTCGGACACCCGGAGACAGATACGCAGTATTTT.

Of note for this clone: The junction differs from germline at one of its ends, possibly a read error. The gene calls are TRBV20-1 and TRBJ2-7; a possible D gene is TRBD2 (5 bases). From germline, CDR1 is DFQATT and CDR2 SNEGSKA (reference sequence). The CDR3 is 10 residues long. The CDR3 DNA sequence: TGCAGTGCCCCCGGGGAGCTCCGAGACTTC. This sequence encodes CSAPGELRDF.

This clone was seen only a few times. CDR3 sequence (DNA): TGTGCCAGCAGCTTATCAGGGGAGTACTACGAGCAGTACTTC. Residues: CASSLSGEYYEQYF. The chain links TRBV7-2 to TRBJ2-7; possible D gene TRBD1, 6 bases. Trimming took off 2 bases at V and 3 bases at J, with 11 bases between the two ends. The CDR3 loop spans 14 amino acids. Per the germline V gene, CDR1 is SGHTA and CDR2 is FQGNSA.

This sequence joins TRBV7-6 and TRBJ2-3; 7 bases map to TRBD2. This CDR3 spans 16 amino acids. The V gene end was trimmed by 3 bases and the J gene end by 4 bases; junction bases not matched to a gene: 10. The germline V gene encodes CDR1 SGHVS and CDR2 FNYEAQ. The CDR3 here is CASSFGWREMADTQYF. The CDR3 nucleotides read TGTGCCAGCAGCTTCGGTTGGCGGGAGATGGCAGATACGCAGTATTTT.

The rearrangement joins TRBV7-9 to TRBJ1-1; D is uncertain. CDR1 is SEHNR and CDR2 is FQNEAQ in the germline V gene (reference sequence). The CDR3 loop spans 13 amino acids. Trimming took 1 base from V and 5 from J, leaving 8 bases between them. The CDR3 sequence: CASSLGEWTEAFF. CDR3 DNA sequence: TGTGCCAGCAGCTTAGGGGAGTGGACTGAAGCTTTCTTT.